The 3 T cell receptor beta chains presented below share a single source sample, sequenced in a study of T cell responses to AZD1222 COVID-19 vaccine. TCRdb's table, derived via immunoSEQ multiplex PCR, lists solely in-frame clones and lacks some. Of almost 70,000 clones in the sample, around 80% were seen once. Sample: peripheral blood, taken 28 days after the second AZD1222 dose. The origin of the receptors is an adult who received the AZD1222 COVID-19 vaccine.

This clone was observed a few times. The chain combines TRBV11-2 with TRBJ1-5; no firm D call. V gave up 3 bases and J gave up 4 bases, with 13 bases separating them. This CDR3 has 15 residues. Germline CDR1 and CDR2: SGHAT and FQNNGV. This CDR3 is CASSLTETRNQPQHF. In DNA form, the CDR3 reads TGTGCCAGCAGCTTGACTGAGACAAGAAATCAGCCCCAGCATTTT.

The genes are TRBV27 and TRBJ2-5, with 7 bases fitting TRBD1. The ends lost 5 bases at V and 0 bases at J; junction bases unmatched: 6. CDR3 length: 15 residues. Germline V gene lookup returns CDR1 MNHEY and CDR2 SMNVEV (reference sequence). CDR3 in DNA: TGTGCCAGCAGTCAGCAGACAGGGTACCAAGAGACCCAGTACTTC. Protein sequence: CASSQQTGYQETQYF.

This chain links TRBV28 with TRBJ1-1; 7 bases agree with TRBD1. CDR1 is MDHEN, CDR2 SYDVKM, per germline. This CDR3 has 15 residues. V lost 7 bases, J lost 1 base, and 9 bases stayed unmatched. The CDR3 coding sequence is TGTGCCAGCACCAAAACAGGGGCGCAGAACACTGAAGCTTTCTTT. This translates into CASTKTGAQNTEAFF.